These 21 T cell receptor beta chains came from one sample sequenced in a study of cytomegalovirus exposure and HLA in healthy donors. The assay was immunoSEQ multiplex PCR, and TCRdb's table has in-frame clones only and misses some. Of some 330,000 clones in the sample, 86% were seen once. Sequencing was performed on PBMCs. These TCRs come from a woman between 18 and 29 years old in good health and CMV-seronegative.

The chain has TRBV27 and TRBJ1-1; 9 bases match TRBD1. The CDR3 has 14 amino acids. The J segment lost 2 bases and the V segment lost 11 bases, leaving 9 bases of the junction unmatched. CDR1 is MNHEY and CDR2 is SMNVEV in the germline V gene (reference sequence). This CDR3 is CASRPGQGNTEAFF. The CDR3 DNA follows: TGTGCCTCCCGACCGGGACAGGGCAACACTGAAGCTTTCTTT.

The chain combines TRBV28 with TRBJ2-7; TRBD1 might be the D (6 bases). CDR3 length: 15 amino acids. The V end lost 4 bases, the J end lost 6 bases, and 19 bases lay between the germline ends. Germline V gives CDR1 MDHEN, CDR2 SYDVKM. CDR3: CASSSRTVSPSEQYF. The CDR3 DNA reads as TGTGCCAGCAGTTCTCGGACAGTTTCCCCAAGCGAGCAGTACTTC.

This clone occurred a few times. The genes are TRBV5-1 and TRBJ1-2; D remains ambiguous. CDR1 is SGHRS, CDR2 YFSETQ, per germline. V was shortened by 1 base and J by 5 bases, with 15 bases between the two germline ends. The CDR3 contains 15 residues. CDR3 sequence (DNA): TGCGCCAGCAGCTTGTCAGATCCAGGAACGTATGGCTACACCTTC. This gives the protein CASSLSDPGTYGYTF.

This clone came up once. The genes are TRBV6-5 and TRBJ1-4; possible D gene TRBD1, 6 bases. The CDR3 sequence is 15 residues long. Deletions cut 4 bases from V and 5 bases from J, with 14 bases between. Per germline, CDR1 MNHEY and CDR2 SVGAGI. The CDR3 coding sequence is TGTGCCAGCAGTTCCCCGACAGGTACAAATGAAAAACTGTTTTTT. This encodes CASSSPTGTNEKLFF.

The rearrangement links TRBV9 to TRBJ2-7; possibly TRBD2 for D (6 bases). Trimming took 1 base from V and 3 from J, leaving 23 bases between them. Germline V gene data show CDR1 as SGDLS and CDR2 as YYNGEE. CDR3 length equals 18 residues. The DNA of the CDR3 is TGTGCCAGCAGCGTAACGATTGGGGGGAGCACCCTGAACTACGAGCAGTACTTC. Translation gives CASSVTIGGSTLNYEQYF.

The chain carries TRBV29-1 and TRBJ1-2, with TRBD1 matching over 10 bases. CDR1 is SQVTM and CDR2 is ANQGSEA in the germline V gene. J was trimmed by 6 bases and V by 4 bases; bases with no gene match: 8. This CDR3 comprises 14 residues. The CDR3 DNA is TGCAGCGTTGTTCGGGACAGGGGCGCAAATGGCTACACCTTC. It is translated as CSVVRDRGANGYTF. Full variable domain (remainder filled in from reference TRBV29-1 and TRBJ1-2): SAVISQKPSRDICQRGTSLTIQCQVDSQVTMMFWYRQQPGQSLTLIATANQGSEATYESGFVIDKFPISRPNLTFSTLTVSNMSPEDSSIYLCSVVRDRGANGYTFGSGTRLTVV.

CDR3 sequence (DNA): TGTGCCAGCGGGACTAGCGGGATCCCCTACGAGCAGTACTTC. As protein: CASGTSGIPYEQYF. The V call is TRBV11-2, the J call TRBJ2-7; 13 nucleotides match TRBD2. V lost 8 bases to trimming and J lost 2 bases; unmatched junction nucleotides: 3. The CDR3 totals 14 residues. CDR1 is SGHAT and CDR2 is FQNNGV in the germline V gene.

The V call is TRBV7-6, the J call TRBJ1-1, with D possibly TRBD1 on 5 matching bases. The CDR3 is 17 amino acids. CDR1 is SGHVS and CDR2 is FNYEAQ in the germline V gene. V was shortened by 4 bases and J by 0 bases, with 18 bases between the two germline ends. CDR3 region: CASSSPRDARLNTEAFF. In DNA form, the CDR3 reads TGTGCCAGCAGCTCACCCAGGGATGCGAGGCTGAACACTGAAGCTTTCTTT.

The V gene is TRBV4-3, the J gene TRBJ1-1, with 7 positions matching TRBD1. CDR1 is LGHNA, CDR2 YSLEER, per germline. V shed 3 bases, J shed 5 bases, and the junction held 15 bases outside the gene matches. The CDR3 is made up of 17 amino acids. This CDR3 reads CASSQDFPGGMATEAFF. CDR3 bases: TGCGCCAGCAGCCAGGATTTTCCAGGGGGGATGGCGACTGAAGCTTTCTTT.

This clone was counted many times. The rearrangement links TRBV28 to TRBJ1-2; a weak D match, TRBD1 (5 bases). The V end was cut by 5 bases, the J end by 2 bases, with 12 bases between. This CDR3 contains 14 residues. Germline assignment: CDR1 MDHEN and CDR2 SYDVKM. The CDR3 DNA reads TGTGCCAGCAGTCCGCGGACACCGAACTATGGCTACACCTTC. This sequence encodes CASSPRTPNYGYTF.

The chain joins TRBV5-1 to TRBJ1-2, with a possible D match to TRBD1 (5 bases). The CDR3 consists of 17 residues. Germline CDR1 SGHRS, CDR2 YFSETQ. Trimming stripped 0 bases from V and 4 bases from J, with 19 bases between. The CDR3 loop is CASSLDRGHSTVYGYTF. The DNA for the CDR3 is TGCGCCAGCAGCTTGGATAGGGGCCATTCGACGGTCTATGGCTACACCTTC.

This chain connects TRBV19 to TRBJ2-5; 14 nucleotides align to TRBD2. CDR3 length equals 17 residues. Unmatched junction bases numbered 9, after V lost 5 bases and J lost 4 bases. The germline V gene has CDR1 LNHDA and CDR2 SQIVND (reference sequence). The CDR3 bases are TGTGCCAGTAGTGCCCGAGGGACTAGCGGGAGAGGAGAGACCCAGTACTTC. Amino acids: CASSARGTSGRGETQYF.

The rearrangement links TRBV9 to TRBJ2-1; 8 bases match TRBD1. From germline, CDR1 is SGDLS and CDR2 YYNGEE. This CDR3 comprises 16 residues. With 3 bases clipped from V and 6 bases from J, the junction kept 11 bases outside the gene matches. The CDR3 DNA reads TGTGCCAGCAGCGGACGACAGGGGATAGTCAGCAATGAGCAGTTCTTC. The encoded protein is CASSGRQGIVSNEQFF.

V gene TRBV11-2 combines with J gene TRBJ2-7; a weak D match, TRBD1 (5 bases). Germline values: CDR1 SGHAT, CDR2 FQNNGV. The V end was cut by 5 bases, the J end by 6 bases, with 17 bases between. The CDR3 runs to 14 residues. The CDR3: CASSPQSQGSEQYF. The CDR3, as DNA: TGTGCCAGCAGCCCCCAAAGCCAGGGCAGCGAGCAGTACTTC. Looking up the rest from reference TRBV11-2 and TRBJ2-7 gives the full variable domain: EAGVAQSPRYKIIEKRQSVAFWCNPISGHATLYWYQQILGQGPKLLIQFQNNGVVDDSQLPKDRFSAERLKGVDSTLKIQPAKLEDSAVYLCASSPQSQGSEQYFGPGTRLTVT.

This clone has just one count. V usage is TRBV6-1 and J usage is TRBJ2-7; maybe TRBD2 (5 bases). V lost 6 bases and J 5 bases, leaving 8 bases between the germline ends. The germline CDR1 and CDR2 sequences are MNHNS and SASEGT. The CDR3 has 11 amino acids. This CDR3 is CASRGLNEQYF. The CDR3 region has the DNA TGTGCCAGCAGAGGACTCAACGAGCAGTACTTC.

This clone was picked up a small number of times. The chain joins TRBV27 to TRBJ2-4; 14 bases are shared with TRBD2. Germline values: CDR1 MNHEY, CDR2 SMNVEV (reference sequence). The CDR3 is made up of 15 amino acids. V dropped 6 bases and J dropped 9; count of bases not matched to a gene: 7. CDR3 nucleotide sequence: TGTGCCAGCAGCTCCGGGACTAGCGGGAGCCTCATTCAGTACTTC. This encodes CASSSGTSGSLIQYF.

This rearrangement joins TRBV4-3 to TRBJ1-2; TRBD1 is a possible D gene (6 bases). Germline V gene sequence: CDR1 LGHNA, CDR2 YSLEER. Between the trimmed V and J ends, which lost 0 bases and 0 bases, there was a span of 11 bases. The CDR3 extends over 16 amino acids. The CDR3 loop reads CASSQEPDSPNYGYTF. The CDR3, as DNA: TGCGCCAGCAGCCAAGAACCGGACAGCCCTAACTATGGCTACACCTTC.

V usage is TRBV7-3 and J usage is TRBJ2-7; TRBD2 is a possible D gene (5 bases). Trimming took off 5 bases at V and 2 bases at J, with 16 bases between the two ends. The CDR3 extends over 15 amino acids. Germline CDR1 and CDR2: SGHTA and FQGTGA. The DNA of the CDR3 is TGTGCCAGCAGCAGAATGGCGGTCGGGACCTACGAGCAGTACTTC. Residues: CASSRMAVGTYEQYF.

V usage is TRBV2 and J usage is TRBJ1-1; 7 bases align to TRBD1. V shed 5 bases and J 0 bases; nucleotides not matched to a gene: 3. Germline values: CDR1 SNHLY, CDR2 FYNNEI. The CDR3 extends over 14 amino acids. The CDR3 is CASSMTGMNTEAFF. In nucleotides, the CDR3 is TGTGCCAGCAGTATGACAGGGATGAACACTGAAGCTTTCTTT.

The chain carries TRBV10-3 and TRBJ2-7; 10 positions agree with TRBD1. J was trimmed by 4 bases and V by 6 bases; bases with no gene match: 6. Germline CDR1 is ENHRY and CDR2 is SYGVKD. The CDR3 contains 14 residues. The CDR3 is CAISPGQGRYEQYF. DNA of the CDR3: TGTGCCATCAGCCCGGGACAGGGGCGGTACGAGCAGTACTTC.

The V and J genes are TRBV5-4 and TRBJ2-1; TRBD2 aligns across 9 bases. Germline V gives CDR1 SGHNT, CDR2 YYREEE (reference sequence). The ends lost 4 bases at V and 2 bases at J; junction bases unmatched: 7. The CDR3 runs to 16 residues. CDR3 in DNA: TGTGCCAGCAGCCTACGGACTAGCGCGACCTACAATGAGCAGTTCTTC. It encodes CASSLRTSATYNEQFF.